The 32 T cell receptor beta chains presented below share a single source sample, sequenced in a study of cytomegalovirus exposure and HLA in healthy donors. The PCR made use of 60 Vbeta and 13 Jbeta primers. The assay was immunoSEQ multiplex PCR, and TCRdb's table has in-frame clones only and misses some. The repertoire holds approximately 140,000 clones, with roughly 80% as singletons. What was sequenced was PBMCs. These receptors came from a female donor in good health and CMV-seronegative.

The V gene is TRBV29-1, the J gene TRBJ2-6; D uncertain. The CDR3 spans 15 residues. Deletions cut 3 bases from V and 2 bases from J, with 11 bases between. Looked up from germline, CDR1 is SQVTM and CDR2 is ANQGSEA. The CDR3 sequence: CSVEVEVPGANVLTF. CDR3 nucleotides: TGCAGCGTTGAGGTAGAGGTGCCTGGGGCCAACGTCCTGACTTTC.

The rearrangement joins TRBV30 to TRBJ1-5; possibly TRBD1 for D (5 bases). CDR3 length: 13 residues. V shed 2 bases and J shed 5 bases, with 10 bases lying between them. Per the germline V gene, CDR1 is GTSNPN and CDR2 is SVGIG (reference sequence). CDR3 nucleotide sequence: TGTGCCTGGAGTAGAGACAGAGATCAGCCCCAGCATTTT. It codes for CAWSRDRDQPQHF.

V gene TRBV7-6 combines with J gene TRBJ2-2; D gene ambiguous. The V and J ends lost 5 bases and 6 bases respectively, with 10 bases between them. This CDR3 has 13 amino acids. Germline CDR1 reads SGHVS; CDR2 reads FNYEAQ. The DNA for the CDR3 is TGTGCCAGCAGCCCAGGTCGTCCCGGGGAGCTGTTTTTT. This codes for CASSPGRPGELFF.

The chain links TRBV5-1 to TRBJ2-1, with 10 bases that match TRBD1. Germline trimming cut 0 bases from V and 3 bases from J; bases unmatched to any gene: 3. Germline V CDR1 and CDR2: SGHRS, YFSETQ. The CDR3 runs to 16 residues. CDR3 sequence reads: CASSLGQGAGYNEQFF. CDR3 DNA: TGCGCCAGCAGCTTGGGACAGGGGGCAGGCTACAATGAGCAGTTCTTC.

This clone was found a few times. This sequence joins TRBV2 and TRBJ1-5; 9 bases are shared with TRBD1. The CDR3 sequence is 14 residues long. CDR1 is SNHLY and CDR2 is FYNNEI in the germline V gene. Losses at the gene ends were 6 bases for V and 5 bases for J; bases not matched to a gene: 5. The CDR3 loop reads CASSVQGADQPQHF. In DNA form, the CDR3 reads TGTGCCAGCAGCGTACAGGGGGCCGATCAGCCCCAGCATTTT.

J is TRBJ1-6 and V is TRBV14; D is perhaps TRBD1 (5 bases). The CDR3 has 13 amino acids. Per germline, CDR1 SGHDN and CDR2 FVKESK. Trimming pared 8 bases from V and 8 bases from J, leaving 13 bases between. DNA of the CDR3: TGTGCCAGCCGCGGGACGGGATATTCACCCCTCCACTTT. This gives the protein CASRGTGYSPLHF.

This clone came up a few times. V usage is TRBV7-3 and J usage is TRBJ1-1; tentative D call: TRBD1 (5 bases). This CDR3 region has 13 residues. Germline CDR1 and CDR2: SGHTA and FQGTGA. V shed 2 bases and J shed 3 bases, with 7 bases lying between them. The CDR3 is CASSLGGDTEAFF. CDR3 in DNA: TGTGCCAGCAGCTTAGGGGGGGACACTGAAGCTTTCTTT.

The chain carries TRBV28 and TRBJ2-1; unclear D gene. This CDR3 is built from 11 residues. The germline CDR1 and CDR2 sequences are MDHEN and SYDVKM. V lost 5 bases to trimming and J lost 6 bases, with 5 bases between them. CDR3 DNA: TGTGCCAGCAGTCTCGGCAATGAGCAGTTCTTC. It yields the protein CASSLGNEQFF.

This chain uses TRBV18 with TRBJ2-6, with TRBD1 as a possible D gene (6 bases). The CDR3 is made up of 16 amino acids. CDR1 KGHSH and CDR2 LQKENI come from the germline V gene. Trimming removed 6 bases at V and 0 bases at J, with 12 bases between. The CDR3 spells CASSRDILSGANVLTF. The CDR3 DNA sequence: TGTGCCAGCTCTAGGGACATCCTCTCTGGGGCCAACGTCCTGACTTTC.

The chain employs TRBV5-1 and TRBJ1-4; D unclear. Trimming pared 3 bases from V and 4 bases from J, leaving 13 bases between. Per the germline V gene, CDR1 is SGHRS and CDR2 is YFSETQ. The CDR3 contains 15 residues. The CDR3 here is CASSSSGMGNEKLFF. CDR3 bases: TGCGCCAGCAGCTCATCGGGGATGGGTAATGAAAAACTGTTTTTT. Supplemented by reference TRBV5-1 and TRBJ1-4, the full variable domain reads KAGVTQTPRYLIKTRGQQVTLSCSPISGHRSVSWYQQTPGQGLQFLFEYFSETQRNKGNFPGRFSGRQFSNSRSEMNVSTLELGDSALYLCASSSSGMGNEKLFFGSGTQLSVL.

This sequence joins TRBV7-9 and TRBJ2-2; 8 nucleotides agree with TRBD2. The junction had 2 bases not matched to a gene; V was cut back by 5 bases and J by 3 bases. Germline V CDR1 and CDR2: SEHNR, FQNEAQ (reference sequence). This CDR3 is 14 amino acids long. CDR3 bases: TGTGCCAGCAGCCCGGGGGGGTACACCGGGGAGCTGTTTTTT. Protein sequence: CASSPGGYTGELFF.

This chain links TRBV7-8 with TRBJ1-2; 7 bases are a match to TRBD1. Germline assignment: CDR1 SGHVS and CDR2 FQNEAQ. The CDR3 covers 14 residues. Trimming cost V 3 bases and J 4 bases; bases outside gene matches: 5. In DNA, the CDR3 is TGTGCCAGCAGCTTCCCACAGGGGAGCTATGGCTACACCTTC. Its translation is CASSFPQGSYGYTF.

The chain couples TRBV30 to TRBJ1-5; 8 bases line up with TRBD1. Trimming at V came to 0 bases and at J to 5 bases, leaving 3 bases not matched to a gene. Germline CDR1 GTSNPN, CDR2 SVGIG (reference sequence). The CDR3 contains 14 residues. DNA for the CDR3: TGTGCCTGGAGTGTGGCAGGGGGCGATCAGCCCCAGCATTTT. It yields the protein CAWSVAGGDQPQHF.

The chain links TRBV4-3 to TRBJ2-5; D gene unclear. Germline V lookup: CDR1 LGHNA, CDR2 YSLEER. There are 15 residues in the CDR3. With 6 bases removed from V and 4 bases from J, the gap between germline ends came to 18 bases. CDR3 nucleotides: TGCGCCAGCAGTCTCGGAGCGAGGATAGGAGAGACCCAGTACTTC. Amino acids: CASSLGARIGETQYF.

The chain recombines TRBV9 with TRBJ1-2; D gene uncertain. From germline, CDR1 is SGDLS and CDR2 YYNGEE. The CDR3 is 15 amino acids. V lost 3 bases to trimming and J lost 7 bases, with 19 bases between them. Here the CDR3 reads CASSGGNRRVAGYTF. In nucleotides, the CDR3 is TGTGCCAGCAGCGGCGGGAACCGTAGGGTCGCTGGCTACACCTTC.

The gene calls are TRBV29-1 and TRBJ1-3, with a weak D call TRBD1 (5 bases). V was pared by 5 bases and J by 1 base, with 6 bases between. Germline V gene lookup returns CDR1 SQVTM and CDR2 ANQGSEA. The CDR3 has 12 residues. Here the CDR3 DNA reads TGCAGCGTTTCAGGGTCTGGAAACACCATATATTTT. Translation: CSVSGSGNTIYF.

The rearrangement joins TRBV13 to TRBJ2-7; TRBD1 is a possible D gene (6 bases). Looked up from germline, CDR1 is PRHDT and CDR2 is FYEKMQ (reference sequence). The CDR3 extends over 15 amino acids. V gave up 0 bases and J gave up 3 bases, with 12 bases separating them. The CDR3 nucleotides read TGTGCCAGCAGCTTAGGGGAAGGACAGAGCTACGAGCAGTACTTC. Translating gives CASSLGEGQSYEQYF.

This clone was observed once. The chain carries TRBV7-8 and TRBJ2-5; TRBD2 aligns across 10 bases. CDR1 is SGHVS, CDR2 FQNEAQ, per germline. This CDR3 region has 17 residues. V dropped 3 bases and J dropped 4; count of bases not matched to a gene: 11. The CDR3 sequence is CASSFTSGTLERETQYF. DNA for the CDR3: TGTGCCAGCAGCTTTACTAGCGGGACCCTGGAAAGAGAGACCCAGTACTTC.

CDR3 nucleotide sequence: TGTGCCAGCAGCCCCCGGGACAGGGGATACAATGAGCAGTTCTTC. Its protein is CASSPRDRGYNEQFF. The V and J genes are TRBV7-9 and TRBJ2-1; 10 bases agree with TRBD1. V lost 5 bases to trimming and J lost 4 bases; unmatched junction nucleotides: 5. The CDR3 runs 15 residues. Germline CDR1 reads SEHNR; CDR2 reads FQNEAQ (reference sequence).

The chain recombines TRBV25-1 with TRBJ2-1; weak D call: TRBD2 (5 bases). CDR1 is MGHDK, CDR2 SYGVNS, per germline. Trimming pared 8 bases from V and 7 bases from J, leaving 12 bases between. The CDR3 has 12 amino acids. The chain's CDR3 is CASCLGGNEQFF. The CDR3 DNA reads TGTGCCAGCTGCCTAGGCGGGAATGAGCAGTTCTTC.

V is TRBV9 and J is TRBJ1-1, with D hard to call. Trimming removed 4 bases from V and 6 bases from J, with 16 bases in between. Germline V lookup: CDR1 SGDLS, CDR2 YYNGEE. The CDR3 totals 14 residues. In nucleotides, the CDR3 is TGTGCCAGCAGCTCCCGCTACCAAGCCGCTGAAGCTTTCTTT. Translated: CASSSRYQAAEAFF.

This CDR3 reads CASSQGRGFRSDTQYF. The CDR3 DNA reads TGCGCCAGCAGCCAAGGACGAGGGTTCAGGTCAGATACGCAGTATTTT. V is TRBV4-1 and J is TRBJ2-3; D perhaps matches TRBD2 (5 bases). This CDR3 region has 16 residues. Germline V CDR1 and CDR2: MGHRA, YSYEKL. V lost 1 base, J lost 4 bases, and 15 bases lay in between.

The table lists this clone with a count of one. V usage is TRBV29-1 and J usage is TRBJ1-2; TRBD1 aligns across 7 bases. V was clipped by 5 bases and J by 0 bases; unmatched bases: 3. Germline lookup yields CDR1 SQVTM and CDR2 ANQGSEA. The CDR3 spans 13 residues. The CDR3 bases are TGCAGCGTTTGGACAGGATCTAACTATGGCTACACCTTC. Its protein product is CSVWTGSNYGYTF.

This clone was observed once. The chain recombines TRBV9 with TRBJ2-7, with 10 bases lining up with TRBD2. The CDR3 sequence is 16 residues long. The J segment lost 1 base and the V segment lost 4 bases, leaving 8 bases of the junction unmatched. From germline, CDR1 is SGDLS and CDR2 YYNGEE. The CDR3 sequence: CASSPSGSPPSYEQYF. CDR3 DNA: TGTGCCAGCAGCCCTAGCGGGAGCCCGCCTTCCTACGAGCAGTACTTC.

This chain joins TRBV2 and TRBJ2-5; 8 nucleotides agree with TRBD2. The CDR3 has 11 residues. V trimming: 5 bases; J trimming: 12 bases; junction bases outside the gene matches: 5. Per germline, CDR1 SNHLY and CDR2 FYNNEI. Written as DNA, the CDR3 is TGTGCCAGCAGTATCAAACTAGCGGAGTACTTC. It is translated as CASSIKLAEYF.

The rearrangement links TRBV28 to TRBJ1-1; D is possibly TRBD1 (6 bases). The V end lost 2 bases, the J end lost 11 bases, and 15 bases lay between the germline ends. Germline V gene sequence: CDR1 MDHEN, CDR2 SYDVKM. The CDR3 runs 13 residues. CDR3: CASSLTPGQEAFF. Here the CDR3 DNA reads TGTGCCAGCAGTTTAACACCGGGACAAGAGGCTTTCTTT.

This chain links TRBV5-1 with TRBJ1-4; D call uncertain. Germline V gives CDR1 SGHRS, CDR2 YFSETQ. CDR3 length: 15 residues. V was clipped by 2 bases and J by 5 bases, with 13 bases between them. The CDR3 spells CASSFARRANEKLFF. Here the CDR3 DNA reads TGCGCCAGCAGCTTTGCTCGGCGGGCGAATGAAAAACTGTTTTTT.

The table lists this clone with a count of one. The rearrangement uses TRBV7-8 and TRBJ1-3; D is undetermined. Looked up from germline, CDR1 is SGHVS and CDR2 is FQNEAQ. The CDR3 is 14 amino acids. V was pared by 5 bases and J by 5 bases, with 13 bases between. The CDR3 loop is CASSQAGSRNTIYF. The CDR3 bases are TGTGCCAGCAGCCAAGCCGGGTCGCGAAACACCATATATTTT.

This clone occurred once. The chain combines TRBV6-5 with TRBJ1-2, with 9 positions matching TRBD1. CDR1 MNHEY and CDR2 SVGAGI come from the germline V gene. The CDR3 extends over 13 amino acids. J was trimmed by 7 bases and V by 6 bases; bases with no gene match: 6. The CDR3 reads CASRKQGAGGYTF. CDR3 bases: TGTGCCAGCAGGAAACAGGGGGCAGGTGGCTACACCTTC.

CDR3 in DNA: TGTGCTAGTGGTTCTATGGACAGATCTGGCTACACCTTC. Translated: CASGSMDRSGYTF. The chain is built from TRBV12-5 and TRBJ1-2, with a weak D call TRBD1 (6 bases). There are 13 residues in the CDR3. Looked up from germline, CDR1 is LGHNT and CDR2 is FRNRAP. V lost 4 bases and J lost 7, with 13 bases in between.

A note on this clone: This specimen includes other DNA sequences encoding the same CDR3. The chain uses TRBV5-8 and TRBJ1-6; the match to TRBD1 covers 7 bases. V dropped 0 bases and J dropped 7; count of bases not matched to a gene: 4. Germline CDR1 and CDR2: SGHTS and YDEGEE. This CDR3 contains 15 residues. This chain's CDR3 is CASSLETGKNSPLHF. Written as DNA, the CDR3 is TGTGCCAGCAGCTTGGAGACAGGGAAGAATTCACCCCTCCACTTT.

Note on this clone: The same CDR3 arises from other DNA sequences in this sample as well. This chain joins TRBV4-3 and TRBJ2-1, with 14 bases matching TRBD2. CDR3 length: 16 amino acids. V was clipped by 5 bases and J by 4 bases; unmatched bases: 4. The germline V gene has CDR1 LGHNA and CDR2 YSLEER. CDR3 coding DNA: TGCGCCAGCAGCTCACGACTAGCGGGGGGGTACAATGAGCAGTTCTTC. Amino acid sequence: CASSSRLAGGYNEQFF.